The 14 T cell receptor beta chains listed next were all sequenced from one sample in a study of cytomegalovirus exposure and HLA in healthy donors. A multiplex PCR was run with 60 Vbeta primers and 13 Jbeta primers. Sequencing was performed with immunoSEQ multiplex PCR; in TCRdb, only in-frame clones are kept and a portion is missing. This sample has roughly 86,000 clones, with around four fifths found just once. Sample: PBMCs. Receptor source: a middle-aged man in good health and CMV-seropositive.

This clone appeared once. The chain employs TRBV5-6 and TRBJ2-7; TRBD2 matches 10 bases. V lost 2 bases, J lost 6 bases, and 5 bases stayed unmatched. The CDR3 runs 14 residues. Germline CDR1 is SGHDT and CDR2 is YYEEEE. CDR3 nucleotides: TGTGCCAGCAGCTTAGCGGGGGGGCCGGGCGAGCAGTACTTC. Protein product: CASSLAGGPGEQYF.

In this sample, this clone turned up a few times. The rearrangement links TRBV7-6 to TRBJ2-7, with D tentatively TRBD1 (6 bases). V lost 1 base and J lost 6, with 13 bases in between. This CDR3 has 14 amino acids. Germline V gives CDR1 SGHVS, CDR2 FNYEAQ. This CDR3 is CASSLVRTAREQYF. DNA of the CDR3: TGTGCCAGCAGCTTAGTCCGGACAGCCCGCGAGCAGTACTTC. The full variable domain, in which reference TRBV7-6 and TRBJ2-7 provide the parts outside the CDR3, is GAGVSQSPRYKVTKRGQDVALRCDPISGHVSLYWYRQALGQGPEFLTYFNYEAQQDKSGLPNDRFSAERPEGSISTLTIQRTEQRDSAMYRCASSLVRTAREQYFGPGTRLTVT.

This clone is deemed medium-sized (0.01 to 0.1%). The rearrangement uses TRBV13 and TRBJ1-2, with TRBD1 identical over 7 bases. CDR1 and CDR2 (germline): PRHDT, FYEKMQ (reference sequence). Unmatched junction bases numbered 7, after V lost 6 bases and J lost 6 bases. The CDR3 covers 13 residues. The CDR3 DNA sequence: TGTGCCAGCAGGGAGGGACAGATTAATGGCTACACCTTC. It yields the protein CASREGQINGYTF.

The gene calls are TRBV25-1 and TRBJ2-2, with D possibly being TRBD2 (5 bases). Trimming removed 5 bases from V and 4 bases from J, with 11 bases in between. Germline CDR1 is MGHDK and CDR2 is SYGVNS. CDR3 length: 14 amino acids. Written as DNA, the CDR3 is TGTGCCAGCAGTCTTCCGGCGGGCACCGGGGAGCTGTTTTTT. This gives the protein CASSLPAGTGELFF.

A word on this clone: A read error may produce the germline difference seen at one junction end. The chain links TRBV7-9 to TRBJ1-2, with unresolved D. CDR3 length: 13 residues. Germline values: CDR1 SEHNR, CDR2 FQNEAQ (reference sequence). CDR3 protein: CASSLGAGYGYPF. DNA for the CDR3: TGTGCCAGCAGCTTAGGGGCGGGCTATGGCTACCCCTTC.

The rearrangement links TRBV5-1 to TRBJ1-3; 7 positions match TRBD1. This CDR3 comprises 14 residues. CDR1 is SGHRS and CDR2 is YFSETQ in the germline V gene. V lost 4 bases to trimming and J lost 0 bases; unmatched junction nucleotides: 1. The CDR3 spells CASSRDSSGNTIYF. Here the CDR3 DNA reads TGCGCCAGCAGCCGGGACAGCTCTGGAAACACCATATATTTT.

This chain links TRBV4-3 with TRBJ1-4; D may be TRBD1 (5 bases). The V end was cut by 1 base, the J end by 15 bases, with 18 bases between. The CDR3 consists of 14 residues. Germline CDR1 LGHNA, CDR2 YSLEER. CDR3 region: CASSQAGTAPKLFF. CDR3 DNA sequence: TGCGCCAGCAGCCAAGCAGGGACTGCCCCGAAATTGTTTTTT.

This sequence joins TRBV15 and TRBJ2-1; TRBD1 agrees at 8 bases. The CDR3 contains 18 residues. J lost 2 bases, V lost 1 base, and 10 bases had no gene match. Germline lookup yields CDR1 LNHNV and CDR2 YYDKDF (reference sequence). DNA of the CDR3: TGTGCCACCAGCAGAGGACGACCCGGACAGGGTCCCTACAATGAGCAGTTCTTC. It encodes CATSRGRPGQGPYNEQFF.

The J gene is TRBJ2-3, the V gene TRBV5-1; TRBD2 matches 8 bases. The germline CDR1 and CDR2 sequences are SGHRS and YFSETQ. The CDR3 runs 16 residues. J lost 2 bases, V lost 3 bases, and 8 bases had no gene match. The CDR3 reads CASSSPKAGVTDTQYF. CDR3 bases: TGCGCCAGCAGCTCCCCAAAAGCGGGGGTCACAGATACGCAGTATTTT.

This clone was counted once. V usage is TRBV19 and J usage is TRBJ1-2, with 9 bases identical to TRBD1. V lost 4 bases, J lost 8 bases, and 11 bases stayed unmatched. The CDR3 has 15 residues. Germline V gene lookup returns CDR1 LNHDA and CDR2 SQIVND (reference sequence). The CDR3 spells CASSTLPGQGKGYTF. The CDR3 DNA reads TGTGCCAGTAGTACTCTCCCGGGACAGGGAAAGGGCTACACCTTC.

The V gene is TRBV7-3, the J gene TRBJ2-3; TRBD2 might be the D (6 bases). Germline CDR1 is SGHTA and CDR2 is FQGTGA. Trimming shortened V by 5 bases and J by 5 bases, and 14 bases separated the two germline ends. The CDR3 sequence is 14 residues long. As DNA, the CDR3 is TGTGCCAGCAGCCCGGGACTGGGCGGAGATACGCAGTATTTT. Translation gives CASSPGLGGDTQYF.

The V and J genes are TRBV5-1 and TRBJ1-2; possibly TRBD1 for D (5 bases). Germline V gives CDR1 SGHRS, CDR2 YFSETQ. V was pared by 1 base and J by 4 bases, with 8 bases between. The CDR3 spans 13 residues. CDR3 sequence reads: CASSLNRGYGYTF. The CDR3 nucleotides read TGCGCCAGCAGCTTGAATAGGGGCTATGGCTACACCTTC.

This clone was seen a single time. This rearrangement joins TRBV9 to TRBJ1-1, with unresolved D. The germline V and J ends were trimmed by 2 bases and 6 bases, with 8 bases remaining between them. Germline loops: CDR1 SGDLS, CDR2 YYNGEE. The CDR3 is 12 residues long. The CDR3 here is CASSVLESEAFF. The CDR3 DNA reads TGTGCCAGCAGCGTCTTAGAGTCTGAAGCTTTCTTT.

J is TRBJ1-3 and V is TRBV11-2; TRBD1 matches at 8 bases. Germline lookup yields CDR1 SGHAT and CDR2 FQNNGV. V shed 3 bases and J 0 bases; nucleotides not matched to a gene: 4. CDR3 size: 16 residues. The CDR3 is CASSFGQGFSGNTIYF. The CDR3 bases are TGTGCCAGCAGCTTCGGACAGGGTTTCTCTGGAAACACCATATATTTT.